These T cell receptor beta chains were read from a single sample in a study of T cell repertoires in cytomegalovirus infection. TCRdb reprocessed the reads with MiXCR, giving one entry per CDR3 protein. The data contain 350,000 to 500,000 distinct CDR3 sequences, approximately 31% of them singletons. The specimen sequenced was PBMCs. The receptors were sampled from a human donor in good health (CMV status not recorded). Some clones in this sample may be carry-over from other donors' samples. CDR3s include the opening cysteine and the closing phenylalanine or tryptophan. D genes are given only for firm matches. Only some rows state a clone size, as once, few, many or a class for expanded clones.

V	J	D	size	CDR3	DNA
TRBV7-6	TRBJ2-7	.	few	CASSFGSLSEQYF	TGTGCCAGCAGCTTTGGCTCCCTCAGCGAGCAGTACTTC
TRBV7-2	TRBJ2-3	TRBD1	many	CASSLNRGRGQYF	TGTGCCAGCAGCTTAAACAGGGGGCGTGGGCAGTATTTT
TRBV20-1	TRBJ1-5	TRBD1	.	CSAPSQGVRQPQHF	TGCAGTGCCCCATCCCAGGGGGTCAGGCAGCCCCAGCATTTT
TRBV7-9	TRBJ2-1	TRBD2	few	CASSLELAAGRNEQFF	TGTGCCAGCAGCTTAGAGCTAGCGGCTGGTCGGAATGAGCAGTTCTTC
TRBV7-6	TRBJ2-3	TRBD2	.	CASSQEASSQTREGTQYF	TGTGCCAGCAGCCAGGAGGCTAGTTCCCAGACACGGGAGGGTACGCAGTATTTT
TRBV19	TRBJ1-1	TRBD1	.	CASSISRGQNPNTEAFF	TGTGCCAGTAGTATTTCCAGGGGACAGAACCCGAACACTGAAGCTTTCTTT
TRBV5-4	TRBJ2-1	TRBD2	.	CASSPAGLTTYNEQFF	TGTGCCAGCAGCCCAGCGGGGTTAACTACCTACAATGAGCAGTTCTTC
TRBV19	TRBJ1-1	.	few	CASNLPGRNTEAFF	TGTGCCAGTAACCTCCCCGGACGGAACACTGAAGCTTTCTTT
TRBV7-2	TRBJ1-6	.	many	CASSLDGRSNSPLHF	TGTGCCAGCAGCTTAGACGGACGGAGTAATTCACCCCTCCACTTT
TRBV29-1	TRBJ2-1	.	.	CSVDGDILSYNEQFF	TGCAGCGTCGACGGGGACATCCTCTCCTACAATGAGCAGTTCTTC
TRBV7-8	TRBJ2-5	TRBD1	.	CASSLDRGRLETQYF	TGTGCCAGCAGCTTAGACAGGGGGCGCTTGGAGACCCAGTACTTC
TRBV5-4	TRBJ2-7	.	.	CASSLEGTRTYEQYF	TGTGCCAGCAGCTTGGAAGGGACCAGGACATACGAGCAGTACTTC
TRBV6-6	TRBJ1-1	.	.	CASSYRAVNTEAFF	TGTGCCAGCAGTTATCGGGCAGTGAACACTGAAGCTTTCTTT
TRBV18	TRBJ2-3	TRBD2	.	CASSPPRGGTDTQYF	TGTGCCAGCTCACCGCCGCGGGGGGGCACAGATACGCAGTATTTT
TRBV12-3/TRBV12-4	TRBJ2-7	.	few	CASSLEDSEQYF	TGTGCCAGCAGTTTAGAGGACAGTGAGCAGTACTTC
TRBV20-1	TRBJ2-7	TRBD1	few	CSARGGQGAYEQYF	TGCAGTGCTAGGGGTGGACAGGGGGCCTACGAGCAGTACTTC
TRBV25-1	TRBJ1-2	TRBD1	.	CASSMGTASNYGYTF	TGTGCCAGCAGTATGGGGACAGCTTCTAACTATGGCTACACCTTC
TRBV10-2	TRBJ1-5	.	.	CASSENFNSNQPQHF	TGCGCCAGCAGTGAGAACTTCAATAGCAATCAGCCCCAGCATTTT
TRBV5-6	TRBJ2-2	TRBD1	few	CASSLPGQGTGELFF	TGTGCCAGCAGCCTCCCGGGACAGGGGACCGGGGAGCTGTTTTTT
TRBV12-3/TRBV12-4	TRBJ1-3	.	few	CASSMTSGNTIYF	TGTGCCAGCAGTATGACCTCTGGAAACACCATATATTTT
TRBV11-2	TRBJ2-2	.	many	CASSGGLLNTGELFF	TGTGCCAGCAGCGGGGGACTCTTGAACACCGGGGAGCTGTTTTTT
TRBV11-2	TRBJ2-5	TRBD2	few	CATAGGSAETQYF	TGTGCCACGGCCGGGGGGTCGGCGGAGACCCAGTACTTC